This TCR beta chain originates from a study of blood T cell repertoires in COVID-19. The germline V and J ends were trimmed by 4 bases and 1 base, with 13 bases remaining between them. The CDR3 totals 15 residues. From germline, CDR1 is SGHTA and CDR2 FQGNSA. Produced via immunoSEQ multiplex PCR; TCRdb's table is partial and in-frame only. Altogether about 74,000 clones are present, over 85% being singletons, with the ten largest covering over 1.2%. The sequenced sample was peripheral blood. This TCR was recovered from a middle-aged man with acute or convalescent COVID-19. The chain is built from TRBV7-2 and TRBJ2-5, with unresolved D. The CDR3 DNA is TGTGCCAGCAGCTCAAGGCAGGCTGGCCAAGAGACCCAGTACTTC. This gives the protein CASSSRQAGQETQYF.